One and the same sample provided the 18 T cell receptor beta chains below, sequenced in a study of cytomegalovirus exposure and HLA in healthy donors. It was with 60 Vbeta and 13 Jbeta primers that the PCR ran. TCRdb's copy holds only in-frame clones and misses some; the assay was immunoSEQ multiplex PCR. The listing records 65,000 to 85,000 clones. Sequencing was carried out using PBMCs. These receptors all stem from a female donor in good health and CMV-seropositive.

The V call is TRBV30, the J call TRBJ1-1; TRBD1 might be the D (6 bases). There are 12 residues in the CDR3. V was shortened by 3 bases and J by 11 bases, with 16 bases between the two germline ends. Looked up from germline, CDR1 is GTSNPN and CDR2 is SVGIG (reference sequence). The CDR3 DNA follows: TGTGCCTGGAGCCCTGGACAGCACGGGGCTTTCTTT. Protein product: CAWSPGQHGAFF. Variable domain in full (rest from reference TRBV30 and TRBJ1-1): SQTIHQWPATLVQPVGSPLSLECTVEGTSNPNLYWYRQAAGRGLQLLFYSVGIGQISSEVPQNLSASRPQDRQFILSSKKLLLSDSGFYLCAWSPGQHGAFFGQGTRLTVV.

The rearrangement joins TRBV28 to TRBJ1-6; unclear D gene. This CDR3 is built from 15 residues. Germline CDR1 is MDHEN and CDR2 is SYDVKM. Trimming removed 4 bases at V and 0 bases at J, with 7 bases between. The CDR3, as DNA: TGTGCCAGCAGTTACGCGGACTCCTATAATTCACCCCTCCACTTT. It translates to CASSYADSYNSPLHF.

A note on this clone: One junction end does not reproduce the germline sequence, and a read error may be involved. V and J are TRBV7-7 and TRBJ2-5; D might be TRBD2 (5 bases). There are 16 residues in the CDR3. Germline V lookup: CDR1 SSHAT, CDR2 FNYEAQ (reference sequence). CDR3: CASSNGGLALQETQYF. Written as DNA, the CDR3 is TGTGCTAGCAGCAACGGAGGCCTGGCATTACAAGAGACCCAGTACTTC.

This rearrangement joins TRBV30 to TRBJ2-7; TRBD1 is a possible D gene (5 bases). Trimming removed 2 bases from V and 8 bases from J, with 10 bases in between. The CDR3 runs to 11 residues. Germline CDR1 and CDR2: GTSNPN and SVGIG (reference sequence). CDR3 nucleotides: TGTGCCTGGAGTTCAGGGTACCAGCAGTACTTC. Amino acid sequence: CAWSSGYQQYF.

V and J are TRBV28 and TRBJ1-3, with D possibly TRBD1 on 5 matching bases. Germline CDR1 and CDR2: MDHEN and SYDVKM. The CDR3 has 14 residues. Trimming stripped 6 bases from V and 8 bases from J, with 17 bases between. The CDR3 region is CASRLEFGAHTIYF. Here the CDR3 DNA reads TGTGCCAGCAGACTCGAGTTTGGGGCGCACACCATATATTTT.

This chain connects TRBV6-1 to TRBJ1-1; TRBD1 matches at 8 bases. V trimming: 2 bases; J trimming: 1 base; junction bases outside the gene matches: 6. CDR1 and CDR2 from the germline V gene are MNHNS and SASEGT. The CDR3 is 16 residues long. CDR3 residues: CASSEQVGQGNTEAFF. The DNA for the CDR3 is TGTGCCAGCAGTGAACAGGTCGGACAGGGGAACACTGAAGCTTTCTTT.

The gene calls are TRBV6-5 and TRBJ1-1; D unresolved. V shed 2 bases and J shed 0 bases, with 13 bases lying between them. This CDR3 has 16 amino acids. Germline CDR1 and CDR2: MNHEY and SVGAGI. CDR3 sequence: CASSYGQAGLNTEAFF. The CDR3 DNA reads as TGTGCCAGCAGTTACGGGCAGGCTGGGCTGAACACTGAAGCTTTCTTT.

J is TRBJ1-5 and V is TRBV19, with TRBD1 matching 12 bases. Germline V CDR1 and CDR2: LNHDA, SQIVND (reference sequence). Unmatched junction bases numbered 7, after V lost 4 bases and J lost 3 bases. The CDR3 is made up of 17 amino acids. Written as DNA, the CDR3 is TGTGCCAGTAGTACGACGGGACAGGGGGCCCACAATCAGCCCCAGCATTTT. Translation gives CASSTTGQGAHNQPQHF.

The chain couples TRBV7-6 to TRBJ1-6, with 7 bases identical to TRBD1. V dropped 1 base and J dropped 7; count of bases not matched to a gene: 7. Germline V gene sequence: CDR1 SGHVS, CDR2 FNYEAQ. The CDR3 has 16 amino acids. CDR3 coding DNA: TGTGCCAGCAGCTTAGGACAGGGAACTGGGAATTCACCCCTCCACTTT. It translates to CASSLGQGTGNSPLHF.

V usage is TRBV28 and J usage is TRBJ2-7; 12 bases line up with TRBD2. The V gene end was trimmed by 6 bases and the J gene end by 7 bases; junction bases not matched to a gene: 10. Germline V gene data show CDR1 as MDHEN and CDR2 as SYDVKM. The CDR3 consists of 15 residues. CDR3 in DNA: TGTGCCAGCAGGGCCTCTAGCGGGAGGGCGGATGAGCAGTACTTC. The encoded protein is CASRASSGRADEQYF. The whole variable domain, filled in from reference TRBV28 and TRBJ2-7, reads DVKVTQSSRYLVKRTGEKVFLECVQDMDHENMFWYRQDPGLGLRLIYFSYDVKMKEKGDIPEGYSVSREKKERFSLILESASTNQTSMYLCASRASSGRADEQYFGPGTRLTVT.

This rearrangement joins TRBV10-1 to TRBJ1-5; 8 bases map to TRBD1. The CDR3 loop spans 14 amino acids. The V segment lost 7 bases and the J segment 3 bases; nucleotides outside the gene matches: 5. Germline assignment: CDR1 WNHNN and CDR2 SYGVQD (reference sequence). The CDR3: CASTTGQANQPQHF. The CDR3 DNA is TGCGCCAGCACCACGGGACAGGCCAATCAGCCCCAGCATTTT.

The chain employs TRBV28 and TRBJ1-2; 7 bases are shared with TRBD1. Germline loops: CDR1 MDHEN, CDR2 SYDVKM. J was trimmed by 8 bases and V by 5 bases; bases with no gene match: 8. The CDR3 sequence is 13 residues long. CDR3 protein: CASSPQTGVGYTF. The DNA of the CDR3 is TGTGCCAGCAGTCCCCAAACAGGGGTCGGCTACACCTTC.

The CDR3 sequence: CASSDGRTGDMTGYTF. CDR3 bases: TGTGCCAGCAGTGACGGGAGGACAGGGGATATGACTGGCTACACCTTC. This chain links TRBV25-1 with TRBJ1-2, with 9 bases fitting TRBD1. V lost 3 bases and J lost 7; bases outside the gene matches: 12. The CDR3 sequence is 16 residues long. CDR1 is MGHDK and CDR2 is SYGVNS in the germline V gene.

The rearrangement uses TRBV5-1 and TRBJ1-1; perhaps TRBD1 as D (5 bases). The V end was cut by 4 bases, the J end by 4 bases, with 11 bases between. The CDR3 has 13 amino acids. The germline gives CDR1 SGHRS, CDR2 YFSETQ. The CDR3 DNA is TGCGCCAGCAGCCCACCCGGGGGCACTGAAGCTTTCTTT. Translating it yields CASSPPGGTEAFF.

V gene TRBV7-2 combines with J gene TRBJ2-5; D is unclear. The end of the DNA aligns better with TRBJ2-7, so the J call may be wrong. The CDR3 totals 12 residues. The germline gives CDR1 SGHTA, CDR2 FQGNSA. CDR3 in amino acids: CASSLVTYEQYF. CDR3 DNA: TGTGCCAGCAGCTTAGTAACCTACGAGCAGTACTTC.

This chain joins TRBV30 and TRBJ2-7, with D tentatively TRBD1 (6 bases). Deletions cut 1 base from V and 0 bases from J, with 10 bases between. CDR1 is GTSNPN, CDR2 SVGIG, per germline (reference sequence). The CDR3 runs to 14 residues. The CDR3: CAWSAGTPSYEQYF. The CDR3 nucleotides are TGTGCCTGGAGTGCCGGGACACCCTCCTACGAGCAGTACTTC.

DNA for the CDR3: TGTGCCAGCAGCGTAATCGGACAAGCGAACACTGAAGCTTTCTTT. This codes for CASSVIGQANTEAFF. The chain carries TRBV9 and TRBJ1-1; D is possibly TRBD1 (5 bases). This CDR3 comprises 15 residues. CDR1 and CDR2 from the germline V gene are SGDLS and YYNGEE. The ends were cut back, 1 base at V and 1 base at J, with 11 bases in the middle.

The chain couples TRBV2 to TRBJ2-2; D not certain. Germline V gives CDR1 SNHLY, CDR2 FYNNEI. V shed 2 bases and J shed 0 bases, with 13 bases lying between them. The CDR3 consists of 17 residues. CDR3 sequence (DNA): TGTGCCAGCAGTGAACTTGGGCAGAGAACGAACACCGGGGAGCTGTTTTTT. The encoded protein is CASSELGQRTNTGELFF.